This T cell receptor (beta chain) was profiled in a study of blood T cell repertoires in COVID-19. Turning to the study itself: Samples of COVID-19 (acute and convalescent) were obtained from the United States, Italy and Spain. The analysed material was cDNA or gDNA that came from T cells, B-cell-depleted T cells, or PBMCs.

V shed 6 bases and J shed 5 bases, with 19 bases lying between them. CDR1 and CDR2 (germline): MNHEY, SMNVEV (reference sequence). The CDR3 has 15 residues. Original methodology: The assay estimated nucleated cells by amplifying reference gene primers. Clones were read by immunoSEQ multiplex PCR, and TCRdb kept only the in-frame ones, dropping some. For V, J and clone size, that table is used; D and trimming come from the DNA. The profile covers 100,000 to 110,000 clones, with roughly 85% appearing a single time and around a third taken by the ten largest. The specimen sequenced was peripheral blood. This TCR came from a man between 65 and 85 years old with active or convalescent COVID-19. The chain employs TRBV27 and TRBJ1-2; weak D call: TRBD1 (6 bases). The CDR3 bases are TGTGCCAGCAGCCGTGGGTCCCAGGGGATTTATGGCTACACCTTC. It encodes CASSRGSQGIYGYTF.